The subject of this entry is one T cell receptor (beta chain). Antigen unknown. The sample belongs to a study of T-cell memory formation after mild COVID-19. CDR3 size: 15 residues. Between the trimmed V and J ends, which lost 2 bases and 3 bases, there was a span of 15 bases. Per germline, CDR1 SGHDT and CDR2 YYEEEE. 5'RACE with constant-segment primers built TCRalpha and TCRbeta cDNA libraries with UMIs. TCRdb redid the calling of the 5' RACE reads with MiXCR, one entry per CDR3 protein. The sample shows about 290,000 distinct CDR3 sequences, approximately 15% of them seen only once. Findings of the study overall: Contracting CD4+ clones were located mainly in CM and EM, and CD8+ clones in EMRA.

The specimen was PBMCs or a T cell subset sorted from them (not recorded which). The TCR was taken from a man between 18 and 29 years old who had mild COVID-19 (a few samples of this study predate the infection). Cell type and time point are not known. This rearrangement joins TRBV5-6 to TRBJ2-7; D is perhaps TRBD1 (6 bases). CDR3 sequence (DNA): TGTGCCAGCAGCTTAATCGGCCAGGGGATCTACGAGCAGTACTTC. As protein: CASSLIGQGIYEQYF.